This is a list of T cell receptor beta chains from one sample in a study of T cell repertoires in cytomegalovirus infection. TCRdb reprocessed the reads with MiXCR, giving one entry per CDR3 protein. The sample lists approximately 300,000 distinct CDR3 sequences, around a quarter occurring once. The antigens of these receptors remain unknown. The sample consisted of cultured PBMCs, taken from culture after CMV antigen stimulation. These receptors originate from a human donor in good health (CMV status not recorded). Some clones in this sample may be carry-over from other donors' samples. Each CDR3 is given with its conserved first and last residue. D genes are given only for firm matches. Expanded clones are given a class, and other clones once, few, many or no size at all.

TRBD1,TRBV19,few,TRBJ2-3,TGTGCCAGTAGTAGAAGGGGTACAGGGGGAACAGATACGCAGTATTTT,CASSRRGTGGTDTQYF
TRBD2,TRBV6-2/TRBV6-3,many,TRBJ2-2,TGTGCCAGCATCTTGTCGGGACTAGTGGACACCGGGGAGCTGTTTTTT,CASILSGLVDTGELFF
.,TRBV4-1,.,TRBJ2-7,TGCGCCAGCAGCCAGGATGAGACAGGCCCCTACGAGCAGTACTTC,CASSQDETGPYEQYF
TRBD1,TRBV6-5,.,TRBJ2-7,TGTGCCAGCAGTACCGTCAGGGGGACATACGAGCAGTACTTC,CASSTVRGTYEQYF
TRBD1,TRBV29-1,.,TRBJ2-7,TGCAGCGTTGAGGTTGGTAGGACAGGGTACGAGCAGTACTTC,CSVEVGRTGYEQYF
.,TRBV12-3/TRBV12-4,many,TRBJ2-3,TGTGCCAGCAGTCCCGCGTCAGGGAGGGATACGCAGTATTTT,CASSPASGRDTQYF
.,TRBV12-3/TRBV12-4,few,TRBJ1-6,TGTGCCAGCAGTTTAGATCGGCAGGTTAATTCACCCCTCCACTTT,CASSLDRQVNSPLHF
.,TRBV11-2,.,TRBJ1-2,TGTGCCAGCAGCTTAGATCCCGGGTTGAGCGGCTACACCTTC,CASSLDPGLSGYTF
TRBD2,TRBV7-2,many,TRBJ2-5,TGTGCCAGCACCTTAGCGGGAGGGGAGACCCAGTACTTC,CASTLAGGETQYF
.,TRBV5-1,.,TRBJ1-1,TGCGCCAGCAGCTTAACCGGGAAGAGCTTGAACACTGAAGCTTTCTTT,CASSLTGKSLNTEAFF
TRBD2,TRBV19,many,TRBJ2-7,TGTGCCAGTAGTATAAGGGCAGCGGGACCCTACGAGCAGTACTTC,CASSIRAAGPYEQYF
.,TRBV7-6,many,TRBJ2-1,TGTGCCAGCAGCTCGATGGCACAGTTAAGCGGTGAGCAGTTCTTC,CASSSMAQLSGEQFF
TRBD1,TRBV7-2,many,TRBJ1-2,TGTGCCAGCAGCCCAGGACAGGGAGGGAACTATGGCTACACCTTC,CASSPGQGGNYGYTF
.,TRBV10-3,.,TRBJ1-1,TGTGCCATCAGTGAGTTTAACAGAGAGACTGAAGCTTTCTTT,CAISEFNRETEAFF
.,TRBV6-2/TRBV6-3,few,TRBJ2-1,TGTGCCAGCAGTATCTCCACTCCCTATGAGCAGTTCTTC,CASSISTPYEQFF